Presented here are 25 T cell receptor beta chains from one specimen sequenced in a study of cytotoxic CD8 clonotypes in ibrutinib-treated CLL. Some clones are missing from TCRdb's copy, which holds only in-frame ones; the method was immunoSEQ multiplex PCR. This table has some 35,000 clones, more than 65% appearing once. The sample in question was PBMCs, obtained before ibrutinib treatment. The receptors stem from a human donor with chronic lymphocytic leukemia.

The chain uses TRBV6-4 and TRBJ1-3, with 9 bases lining up with TRBD1. The CDR3 spans 16 residues. Germline loops: CDR1 MRHNA, CDR2 SNTAGT. The junction had 8 bases not matched to a gene; V was cut back by 7 bases and J by 1 base. The CDR3 DNA sequence: TGTGCCAGCACCTCGGACAGGGGTGTGTCTGGAAACACCATATATTTT. This encodes CASTSDRGVSGNTIYF.

The chain has TRBV18 and TRBJ1-4, with D possibly TRBD1 on 5 matching bases. V lost 3 bases and J 10 bases, leaving 9 bases between the germline ends. CDR3 length: 12 amino acids. The germline gives CDR1 KGHSH, CDR2 LQKENI. CDR3 amino acids: CASSPTDGKLFF. The CDR3 region has the DNA TGTGCCAGCTCACCGACAGACGGAAAACTGTTTTTT.

The CDR3 nucleotides are TGCGCCAGCAGTTGGACAGCAACCGCTCTGGGGTACGAGCAGTACTTC. The encoded protein is CASSWTATALGYEQYF. V is TRBV5-1 and J is TRBJ2-7; tentatively, D is TRBD1 (6 bases). Trimming took off 5 bases at V and 4 bases at J, with 22 bases between the two ends. Per the germline V gene, CDR1 is SGHRS and CDR2 is YFSETQ. The CDR3 sequence is 16 residues long.

This clone has more than one count but fewer than ten. The DNA of the CDR3 is TGTGCCAGCAGCTTAGCCGGGACTAGCGGGAACGAGCAGTACTTC. Translation: CASSLAGTSGNEQYF. The chain links TRBV7-2 to TRBJ2-7; 13 nucleotides agree with TRBD2. The CDR3 totals 15 residues. Germline V gene data show CDR1 as SGHTA and CDR2 as FQGNSA. J lost 5 bases, V lost 0 bases, and 1 base had no gene match. Complete variable domain (other parts from reference TRBV7-2 and TRBJ2-7): GAGVSQSPSNKVTEKGKDVELRCDPISGHTALYWYRQSLGQGLEFLIYFQGNSAPDKSGLPSDRFSAERTGGSVSTLTIQRTQQEDSAVYLCASSLAGTSGNEQYFGPGTRLTVT.

The genes are TRBV27 and TRBJ1-1; 7 bases are shared with TRBD1. The length of the CDR3 is 15 residues. Trimming removed 2 bases from V and 7 bases from J; junction bases left unmatched: 10. Per the germline V gene, CDR1 is MNHEY and CDR2 is SMNVEV (reference sequence). In nucleotides, the CDR3 is TGTGCCAGCAGTTTAGGCGGGACAGTATGGGGTGAAGCTTTCTTT. Its protein product is CASSLGGTVWGEAFF.

V is TRBV10-3 and J is TRBJ2-7, with TRBD1 as a possible D gene (5 bases). Deletions cut 6 bases from V and 2 bases from J, with 11 bases between. Germline lookup yields CDR1 ENHRY and CDR2 SYGVKD. The CDR3 sequence is 13 residues long. The CDR3 loop reads CAIRPQGTYEQYF. The CDR3 region has the DNA TGTGCCATCAGGCCCCAGGGAACCTACGAGCAGTACTTC.

V and J are TRBV7-9 and TRBJ1-3; tentatively, D is TRBD1 (6 bases). The CDR3 runs to 17 residues. V was shortened by 5 bases and J by 0 bases, with 17 bases between the two germline ends. CDR1 and CDR2 (germline): SEHNR, FQNEAQ (reference sequence). The CDR3 spells CASSPKDSTISGNTIYF. The CDR3 region has the DNA TGTGCCAGCAGCCCAAAGGACAGTACGATCTCTGGAAACACCATATATTTT.

V and J are TRBV27 and TRBJ1-3, with unresolved D. Per the germline V gene, CDR1 is MNHEY and CDR2 is SMNVEV (reference sequence). Trimming removed 2 bases at V and 0 bases at J, with 14 bases between. The CDR3 runs 17 residues. The CDR3 bases are TGTGCCAGCAGTTTAAAGGGCGCAGCCCCCTCTGGAAACACCATATATTTT. Amino acid sequence: CASSLKGAAPSGNTIYF.

The chain recombines TRBV28 with TRBJ1-5; D ambiguous. The CDR3 length is 12 residues. Germline loops: CDR1 MDHEN, CDR2 SYDVKM. Trimming took 6 bases from V and 3 from J, leaving 6 bases between them. The DNA of the CDR3 is TGTGCCAGCAGCGAGAACAATCAGCCCCAGCATTTT. Translated: CASSENNQPQHF.

The chain has TRBV7-2 and TRBJ2-7, with unresolved D. Germline CDR1 is SGHTA and CDR2 is FQGNSA. The CDR3 consists of 12 residues. The V gene lost 4 bases and the J gene lost 6 bases, with 10 bases spanning the gap. CDR3 region: CASSSSAGEQYF. CDR3 sequence (DNA): TGTGCCAGCAGCTCATCGGCAGGCGAGCAGTACTTC.

The chain links TRBV4-2 to TRBJ1-4; D call uncertain. V was pared by 4 bases and J by 6 bases, with 18 bases between. The CDR3 runs 16 residues. From germline, CDR1 is LGHNA and CDR2 YNFKEQ. CDR3 region: CASSRKLHGDYEKLFF. The CDR3 nucleotides read TGTGCCAGCAGCCGCAAACTTCATGGAGATTATGAAAAACTGTTTTTT.

The V and J genes are TRBV5-1 and TRBJ1-1; TRBD1 might be the D (5 bases). CDR3 length: 13 amino acids. Per germline, CDR1 SGHRS and CDR2 YFSETQ. Trimming pared 1 base from V and 4 bases from J, leaving 8 bases between. This CDR3 reads CASSLNGGTEAFF. The CDR3 nucleotides are TGCGCCAGCAGCTTGAACGGGGGCACTGAAGCTTTCTTT.

This chain links TRBV6-5 with TRBJ1-1; no clear D. Per germline, CDR1 MNHEY and CDR2 SVGAGI. This CDR3 contains 14 residues. Trimming took 2 bases from V and 1 from J, leaving 8 bases between them. The CDR3 here is CASSYVEKNTEAFF. CDR3 sequence (DNA): TGTGCCAGCAGTTACGTCGAAAAGAACACTGAAGCTTTCTTT.

This clone was found a few times. The chain has TRBV4-1 and TRBJ1-5; a possible D gene is TRBD1 (5 bases). Trimming left V 0 bases short and J 5 bases short, with 8 bases between. Germline CDR1 reads MGHRA; CDR2 reads YSYEKL. This CDR3 has 14 amino acids. The CDR3 protein is CASSQDPTDQPQHF. The CDR3 DNA is TGCGCCAGCAGCCAAGATCCGACAGATCAGCCCCAGCATTTT.

For the CDR3, the DNA is TGTGCCAGCAGTCTTTCCGTCGACTACGCCGAGCAGTACTTC. Amino acids: CASSLSVDYAEQYF. This chain connects TRBV27 to TRBJ2-7; D is possibly TRBD2 (5 bases). Germline values: CDR1 MNHEY, CDR2 SMNVEV (reference sequence). The CDR3 is 14 amino acids. V dropped 5 bases and J dropped 6 bases, with 17 bases sitting between them.

The chain joins TRBV4-3 to TRBJ2-7, with TRBD1 matching 9 bases. V was clipped by 1 base and J by 4 bases; unmatched bases: 5. The germline V gene has CDR1 LGHNA and CDR2 YSLEER. This CDR3 has 15 amino acids. The CDR3 nucleotides read TGCGCCAGCAGCCAAGGAACAGGGGGCGCTTACGAGCAGTACTTC. This encodes CASSQGTGGAYEQYF.

The rearrangement links TRBV27 to TRBJ1-3, with D possibly TRBD1 on 6 matching bases. Trimming stripped 5 bases from V and 4 bases from J, with 12 bases between. The CDR3 sequence is 14 residues long. Germline assignment: CDR1 MNHEY and CDR2 SMNVEV (reference sequence). The CDR3 protein is CASSLRGAGNTIYF. The CDR3 DNA follows: TGTGCCAGCAGTCTCAGGGGTGCCGGAAACACCATATATTTT.

As DNA, the CDR3 is TGTGCCAGCTCACCCGGGAGGGGGGGGAACACTGAAGCTTTCTTT. This encodes CASSPGRGGNTEAFF. V gene TRBV18 combines with J gene TRBJ1-1, with D perhaps matching TRBD1 (6 bases). The CDR3 is made up of 15 amino acids. Between the trimmed V and J ends, which lost 3 bases and 1 base, there was a span of 12 bases. In germline, CDR1 is KGHSH, CDR2 LQKENI.

On this clone itself: Other DNA sequences from this sample encode an identical CDR3 as well. V usage is TRBV30 and J usage is TRBJ1-1, with D maybe TRBD1 (6 bases). V was cut by 4 bases and J by 1 base, with 10 bases left in between. Germline CDR1 and CDR2: GTSNPN and SVGIG (reference sequence). The CDR3 is 13 residues long. CDR3 protein: CAWIRGGNTEAFF. CDR3 sequence (DNA): TGTGCCTGGATTAGGGGGGGGAACACTGAAGCTTTCTTT.

The chain combines TRBV6-5 with TRBJ1-2; 8 nucleotides align to TRBD1. The length of the CDR3 is 14 residues. From germline, CDR1 is MNHEY and CDR2 SVGAGI. Trimming cost V 8 bases and J 8 bases; bases outside gene matches: 13. The CDR3 DNA reads as TGTGCCAGCTGCGGACAGGGCTTATCTCACGGCTACACCTTC. This gives the protein CASCGQGLSHGYTF.

The rearrangement joins TRBV7-8 to TRBJ2-5; TRBD1 matches 9 bases. There are 15 residues in the CDR3. With V trimmed by 5 bases and J by 5 bases, 9 bases remained unmatched. CDR1 SGHVS and CDR2 FQNEAQ come from the germline V gene. CDR3 region: CASSHTRTGDETQYF. DNA of the CDR3: TGTGCCAGCAGCCACACCCGGACAGGGGACGAGACCCAGTACTTC. Complete variable domain (other parts from reference TRBV7-8 and TRBJ2-5): GAGVSQSPRYKVAKRGQDVALRCDPISGHVSLFWYQQALGQGPEFLTYFQNEAQLDKSGLPSDRFFAERPEGSVSTLKIQRTQQEDSAVYLCASSHTRTGDETQYFGPGTRLLVL.

Written as DNA, the CDR3 is TGTGCCAGCAGCCAAGGCCCCAGGGGAAGCTCTGGGGCCAACGTCCTGACTTTC. Translated, it gives CASSQGPRGSSGANVLTF. This sequence joins TRBV4-2 and TRBJ2-6, with D maybe TRBD1 (6 bases). Germline V CDR1 and CDR2: LGHNA, YNFKEQ. The CDR3 is 18 amino acids. Trimming cost V 1 base and J 0 bases, with 13 bases left between them.

The chain has TRBV27 and TRBJ2-7; the D call may be TRBD1 or TRBD2 (5 bases each). Trimming removed 3 bases at V and 6 bases at J, with 12 bases between. There are 13 residues in the CDR3. Germline V gene sequence: CDR1 MNHEY, CDR2 SMNVEV (reference sequence). CDR3 nucleotides: TGTGCCAGCAGTTTCCGCGAGGGACGCGAGCAGTACTTC. It encodes CASSFREGREQYF.

The chain uses TRBV11-2 and TRBJ2-3, with no clear D. The CDR3 is 14 amino acids. The V gene's germline CDR1 is SGHAT and CDR2 FQNNGV. The germline V and J ends were trimmed by 5 bases and 0 bases, with 9 bases remaining between them. Here the CDR3 reads CASSQTPSTDTQYF. CDR3 DNA sequence: TGTGCCAGCAGCCAAACACCTAGCACAGATACGCAGTATTTT.

The genes are TRBV29-1 and TRBJ1-1; 9 bases are a match to TRBD1. The V and J ends lost 5 bases and 5 bases, in that order; junction bases with no gene match: 12. Germline V CDR1 and CDR2: SQVTM, ANQGSEA. The CDR3 has 15 amino acids. The CDR3 region has the DNA TGCAGCGTTTCCCGGCCGGGACAGGGAACAACTGAAGCTTTCTTT. Translating it yields CSVSRPGQGTTEAFF.